Below, one TCR beta chain is given with its context. Its antigen is unknown. This specimen belongs to a study of T cells in Graves' hyperthyroidism and ophthalmopathy. Study summary: Blood was drawn when the patient was first diagnosed and still untreated. General observations from the study: The blood repertoire included most of the expanded thyroid clonotypes above 0.001.

Germline CDR1 is SGHTA and CDR2 is FQGNSA. This CDR3 region has 13 residues. V lost 3 bases, J lost 11 bases, and 1 base stayed unmatched. Amplification targeted TCR beta CDR3 regions from RNA transcripts. HTBI primers were used for first-round RT-PCR of the TCR CDR3. TCRdb reprocessed the multiplex PCR reads with MiXCR, giving one entry per CDR3 protein. The table has roughly 380,000 distinct CDR3 sequences, approximately 13% seen once. The study excluded patients with uncontrolled infection, other autoimmune disease, pregnancy or lactation. V and J are TRBV7-2 and TRBJ2-6; 10 bases line up with TRBD1. The sequence came from a woman aged 18-29 years with Graves' hyperthyroidism. Sequencing used blood. CDR3 coding DNA: TGTGCCAGCAGCTTCGGGACAGGGGACGTCCTGACTTTC. It encodes CASSFGTGDVLTF.